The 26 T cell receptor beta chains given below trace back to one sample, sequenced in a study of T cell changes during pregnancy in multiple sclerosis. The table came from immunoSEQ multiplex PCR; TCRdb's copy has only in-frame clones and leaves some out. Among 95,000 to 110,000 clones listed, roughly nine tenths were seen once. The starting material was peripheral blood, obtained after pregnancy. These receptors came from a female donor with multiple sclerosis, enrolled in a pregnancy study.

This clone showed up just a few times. The DNA for the CDR3 is TGTGCCAGCAGCGTAGAGGCGGTGATGAACACTGAAGCTTTCTTT. Its translation is CASSVEAVMNTEAFF. The gene calls are TRBV9 and TRBJ1-1, with D uncertain. The V end lost 0 bases, the J end lost 0 bases, and 9 bases lay between the germline ends. This CDR3 has 15 amino acids. Germline CDR1 and CDR2: SGDLS and YYNGEE.

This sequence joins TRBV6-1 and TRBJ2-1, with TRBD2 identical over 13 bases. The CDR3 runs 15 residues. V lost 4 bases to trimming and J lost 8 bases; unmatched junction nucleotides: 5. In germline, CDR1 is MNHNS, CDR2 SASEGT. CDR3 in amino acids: CASSGTSGSVYEQFF. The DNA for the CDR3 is TGTGCCAGCAGTGGGACTAGCGGGAGCGTCTATGAGCAGTTCTTC.

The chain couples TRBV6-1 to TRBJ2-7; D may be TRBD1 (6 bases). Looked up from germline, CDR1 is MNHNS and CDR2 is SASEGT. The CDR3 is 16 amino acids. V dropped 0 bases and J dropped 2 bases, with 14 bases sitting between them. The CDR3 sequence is CASSEARWGRPYEQYF. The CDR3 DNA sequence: TGTGCCAGCAGTGAAGCGCGGTGGGGGCGGCCCTACGAGCAGTACTTC.

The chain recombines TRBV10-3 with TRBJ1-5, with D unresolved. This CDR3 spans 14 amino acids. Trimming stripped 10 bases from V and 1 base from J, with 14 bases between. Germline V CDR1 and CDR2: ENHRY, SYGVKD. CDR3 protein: CATWATESNQPQHF. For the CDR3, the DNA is TGTGCCACCTGGGCCACAGAGAGCAATCAGCCCCAGCATTTT.

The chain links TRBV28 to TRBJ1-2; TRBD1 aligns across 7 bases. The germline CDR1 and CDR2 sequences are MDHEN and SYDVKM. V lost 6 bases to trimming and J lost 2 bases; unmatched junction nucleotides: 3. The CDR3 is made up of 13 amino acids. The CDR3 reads CASSDRVNYGYTF. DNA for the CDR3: TGTGCCAGCAGCGACAGGGTGAACTATGGCTACACCTTC.

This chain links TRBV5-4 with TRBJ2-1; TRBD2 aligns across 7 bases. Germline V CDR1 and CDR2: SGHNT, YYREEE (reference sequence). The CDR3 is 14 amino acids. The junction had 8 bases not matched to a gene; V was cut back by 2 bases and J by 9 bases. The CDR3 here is CASSLRREKGEQFF. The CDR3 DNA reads TGTGCCAGCAGCTTAAGGCGGGAGAAGGGTGAGCAGTTCTTC.

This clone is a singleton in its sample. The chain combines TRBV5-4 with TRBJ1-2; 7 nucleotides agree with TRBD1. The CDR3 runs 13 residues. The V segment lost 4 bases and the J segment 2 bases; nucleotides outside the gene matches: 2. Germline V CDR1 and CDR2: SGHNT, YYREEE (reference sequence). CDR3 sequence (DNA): TGTGCCAGCAGCGCGGACAGGAACTATGGCTACACCTTC. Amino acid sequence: CASSADRNYGYTF.

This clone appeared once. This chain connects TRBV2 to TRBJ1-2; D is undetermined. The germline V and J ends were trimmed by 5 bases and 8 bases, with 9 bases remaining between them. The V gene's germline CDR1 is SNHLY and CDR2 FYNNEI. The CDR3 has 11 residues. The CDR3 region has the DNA TGTGCCAGCAGTCGAGGAAGCGGCTACACCTTC. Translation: CASSRGSGYTF.

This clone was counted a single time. The CDR3 here is CASSRRPILTGGFYGYTF. The CDR3, as DNA: TGTGCCAGTAGTAGACGTCCGATCCTGACAGGAGGATTCTATGGCTACACCTTC. The chain uses TRBV19 and TRBJ1-2, with D possibly matching TRBD1 (6 bases). The CDR3 sequence is 18 residues long. Germline-derived CDR1 and CDR2 are LNHDA and SQIVND (reference sequence). Trimming shortened V by 4 bases and J by 4 bases, and 25 bases separated the two germline ends. The whole variable domain, remainder taken from reference TRBV19 and TRBJ1-2, is DGGITQSPKYLFRKEGQNVTLSCEQNLNHDAMYWYRQDPGQGLRLIYYSQIVNDFQKGDIAEGYSVSREKKESFPLTVTSAQKNPTAFYLCASSRRPILTGGFYGYTFGSGTRLTVV.

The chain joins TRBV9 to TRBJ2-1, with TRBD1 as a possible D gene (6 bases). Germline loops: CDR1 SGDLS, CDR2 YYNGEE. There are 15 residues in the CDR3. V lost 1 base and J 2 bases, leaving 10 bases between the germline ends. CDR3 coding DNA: TGTGCCAGCAGCGTATCAGGGGCCCCCTACAATGAGCAGTTCTTC. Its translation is CASSVSGAPYNEQFF.

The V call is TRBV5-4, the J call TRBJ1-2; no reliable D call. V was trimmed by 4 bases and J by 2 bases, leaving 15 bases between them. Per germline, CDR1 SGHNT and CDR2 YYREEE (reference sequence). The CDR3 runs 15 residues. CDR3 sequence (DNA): TGTGCCAGCAGCCCAAGGGAGGCGCGAAACTATGGCTACACCTTC. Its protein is CASSPREARNYGYTF.

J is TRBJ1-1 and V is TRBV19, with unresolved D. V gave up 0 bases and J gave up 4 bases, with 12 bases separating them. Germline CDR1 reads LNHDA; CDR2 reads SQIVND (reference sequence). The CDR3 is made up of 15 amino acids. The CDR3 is CASSIDRRVGTEAFF. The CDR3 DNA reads TGTGCCAGTAGTATAGATCGGAGGGTCGGCACTGAAGCTTTCTTT.

The chain's CDR3 is CSGLTGGSTGELFF. Written as DNA, the CDR3 is TGCAGCGGTCTGACAGGGGGTTCGACCGGGGAGCTGTTTTTT. The V call is TRBV29-1, the J call TRBJ2-2; 9 nucleotides line up with TRBD1. The CDR3 is made up of 14 amino acids. Germline-derived CDR1 and CDR2 are SQVTM and ANQGSEA. V gave up 7 bases and J gave up 5 bases; unmatched junction bases: 8.

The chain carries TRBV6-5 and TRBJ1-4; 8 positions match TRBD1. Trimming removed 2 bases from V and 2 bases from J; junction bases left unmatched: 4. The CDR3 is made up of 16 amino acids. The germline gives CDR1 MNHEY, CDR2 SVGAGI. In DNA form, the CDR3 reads TGTGCCAGCAGTTACAGGGCAGGGGGCACTAATGAAAAACTGTTTTTT. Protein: CASSYRAGGTNEKLFF.

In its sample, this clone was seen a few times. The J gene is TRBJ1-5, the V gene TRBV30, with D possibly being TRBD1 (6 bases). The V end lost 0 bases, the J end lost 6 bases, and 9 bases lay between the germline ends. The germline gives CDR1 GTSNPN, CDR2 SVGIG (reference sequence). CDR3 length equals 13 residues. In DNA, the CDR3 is TGTGCCTGGAGTGTACAGGGCGGTCAGCCCCAGCATTTT. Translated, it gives CAWSVQGGQPQHF.

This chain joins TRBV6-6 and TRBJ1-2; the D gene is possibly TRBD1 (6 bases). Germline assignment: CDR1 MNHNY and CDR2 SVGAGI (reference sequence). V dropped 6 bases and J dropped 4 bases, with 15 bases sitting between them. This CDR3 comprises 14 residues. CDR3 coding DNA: TGTGCCAGCAGGAGTCAGGGGCTTGGCTATGGCTACACCTTC. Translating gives CASRSQGLGYGYTF.

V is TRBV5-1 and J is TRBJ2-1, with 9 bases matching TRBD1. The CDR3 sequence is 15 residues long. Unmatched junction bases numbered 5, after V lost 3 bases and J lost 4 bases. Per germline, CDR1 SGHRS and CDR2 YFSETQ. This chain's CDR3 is CASSSTGGLYNEQFF. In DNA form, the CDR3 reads TGCGCCAGCAGCTCGACAGGGGGGCTTTACAATGAGCAGTTCTTC.

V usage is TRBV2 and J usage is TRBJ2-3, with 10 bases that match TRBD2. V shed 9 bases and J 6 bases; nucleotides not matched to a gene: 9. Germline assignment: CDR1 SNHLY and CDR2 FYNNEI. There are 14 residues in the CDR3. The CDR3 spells CARLTSGSPDTQYF. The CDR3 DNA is TGTGCCAGATTGACTAGCGGGTCTCCGGATACGCAGTATTTT.

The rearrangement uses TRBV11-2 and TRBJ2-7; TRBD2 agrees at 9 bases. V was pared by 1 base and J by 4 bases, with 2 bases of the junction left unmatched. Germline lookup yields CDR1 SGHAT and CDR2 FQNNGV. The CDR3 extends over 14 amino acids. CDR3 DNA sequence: TGTGCCAGCAGCTTAGCCAGCGGGAGGTACGAGCAGTACTTC. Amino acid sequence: CASSLASGRYEQYF.

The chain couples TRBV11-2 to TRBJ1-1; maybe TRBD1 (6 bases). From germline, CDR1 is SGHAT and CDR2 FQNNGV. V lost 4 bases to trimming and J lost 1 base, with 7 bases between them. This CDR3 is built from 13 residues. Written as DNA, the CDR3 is TGTGCCAGCAGCTCGGACAGGAACACTGAAGCTTTCTTT. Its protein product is CASSSDRNTEAFF.

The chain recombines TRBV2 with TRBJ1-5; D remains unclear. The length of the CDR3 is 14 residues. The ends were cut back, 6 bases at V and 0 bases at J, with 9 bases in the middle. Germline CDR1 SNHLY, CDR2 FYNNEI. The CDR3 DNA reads TGTGCCAGCAGATTGTCAGGTAGCAATCAGCCCCAGCATTTT. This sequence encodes CASRLSGSNQPQHF. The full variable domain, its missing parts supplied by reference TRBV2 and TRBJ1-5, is EPEVTQTPSHQVTQMGQEVILRCVPISNHLYFYWYRQILGQKVEFLVSFYNNEISEKSEIFDDQFSVERPDGSNFTLKIRSTKLEDSAMYFCASRLSGSNQPQHFGDGTRLSIL.

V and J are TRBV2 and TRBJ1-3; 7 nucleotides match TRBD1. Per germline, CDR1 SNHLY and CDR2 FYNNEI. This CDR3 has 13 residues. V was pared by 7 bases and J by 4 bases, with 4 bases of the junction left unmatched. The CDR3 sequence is CASMGTAGNTIYF. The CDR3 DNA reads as TGTGCCAGCATGGGGACAGCGGGAAACACCATATATTTT.

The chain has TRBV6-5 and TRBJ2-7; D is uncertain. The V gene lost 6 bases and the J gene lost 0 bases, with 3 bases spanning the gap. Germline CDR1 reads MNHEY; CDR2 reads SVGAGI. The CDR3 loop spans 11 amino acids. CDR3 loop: CASSHSYEQYF. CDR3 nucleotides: TGTGCCAGCAGCCACTCCTACGAGCAGTACTTC.

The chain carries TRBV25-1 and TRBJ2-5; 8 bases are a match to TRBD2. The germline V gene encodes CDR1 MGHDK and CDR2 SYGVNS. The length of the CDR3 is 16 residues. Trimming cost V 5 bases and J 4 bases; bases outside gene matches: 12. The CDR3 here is CASSPLAGVVGETQYF. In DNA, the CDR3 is TGTGCCAGCAGTCCTCTAGCGGGCGTCGTTGGAGAGACCCAGTACTTC.

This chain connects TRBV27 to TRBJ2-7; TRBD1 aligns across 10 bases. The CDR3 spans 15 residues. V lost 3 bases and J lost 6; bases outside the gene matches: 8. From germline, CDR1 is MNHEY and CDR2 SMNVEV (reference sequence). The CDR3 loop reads CASSLAGTGEFEQYF. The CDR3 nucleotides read TGTGCCAGCAGTTTGGCCGGGACAGGGGAATTCGAGCAGTACTTC.

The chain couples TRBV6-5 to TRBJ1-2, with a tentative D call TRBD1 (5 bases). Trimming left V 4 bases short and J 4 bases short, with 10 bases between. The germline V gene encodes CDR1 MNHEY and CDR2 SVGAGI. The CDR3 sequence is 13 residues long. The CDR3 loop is CASSLSGAYGYTF. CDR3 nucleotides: TGTGCCAGCAGTTTGAGTGGGGCCTATGGCTACACCTTC.